The rows below give T cell receptor beta chains drawn from one sample of a study of OX40 agonist ivuxolimab in advanced cancers. TCRdb's copy holds only in-frame clones and misses some; the assay was immunoSEQ multiplex PCR. This sample carries 89,000 or so clones, under 95% of them seen once, and the ten largest clones take 8.4%. Sequencing used CD4+ or CD8+ T cells sorted from blood, obtained in a trial of the OX40 agonist ivuxolimab. The receptors stem from an adult with an advanced solid tumor such as melanoma, head and neck, liver or kidney cancer. The CDR3 runs from the conserved cysteine through the conserved F or W. Each record gives: CDR3 length, clone size, D gene, J gene, V gene, CDR3 protein, CDR3 DNA. D genes are given only for firm matches. Clone sizes are given selectively: once, few, many, or a class where the clone is expanded.

>14|NA|NA|TRBJ1-2|TRBV5-6
CASSLGQGFYGYTF
TGTGCCAGCAGCTTGGGGCAGGGGTTCTATGGCTACACCTTC
>12|NA|NA|TRBJ1-2|TRBV7-9
CASSLGPHGYTF
TGTGCCAGCAGCTTAGGCCCTCATGGCTACACCTTC
>15|NA|NA|TRBJ2-5|TRBV28
CASSATWGTSETQYF
TGTGCCAGCAGTGCAACATGGGGAACGTCGGAGACCCAGTACTTC
>14|NA|NA|TRBJ2-7|TRBV9
CASSPTGAIHEQYF
TGTGCCAGCAGCCCAACGGGGGCTATACACGAGCAGTACTTC
>16|NA|TRBD1|TRBJ1-5|TRBV28
CASRGDREWVDQPQHF
TGTGCCAGCAGAGGGGACAGGGAGTGGGTAGATCAGCCCCAGCATTTT
>14|NA|NA|TRBJ1-5|TRBV28
CASSLWGLHQPQHF
TGTGCCAGCAGTTTATGGGGTCTCCATCAGCCCCAGCATTTT
>15|once|TRBD1|TRBJ1-2|TRBV19
CASSDKDRPFNGYTF
TGTGCCAGTAGTGATAAGGACAGGCCTTTCAATGGCTACACCTTC
>13|NA|NA|TRBJ1-1|TRBV5-8
CASSPDGQTEAFF
TGTGCCAGCAGCCCGGACGGTCAGACTGAAGCTTTCTTT
>16|NA|NA|TRBJ2-1|TRBV6-5
CASSFTGWSSYNEQFF
TGTGCCAGCAGTTTTACAGGGTGGAGCTCCTACAATGAGCAGTTCTTC
>15|NA|NA|TRBJ2-3|TRBV7-9
CASSLVTGDTDTQYF
TGTGCCAGCAGCTTAGTAACGGGAGACACAGATACGCAGTATTTT
>14|NA|NA|TRBJ1-1|TRBV10-3
CATSASAGNTEAFF
TGTGCCACCAGCGCATCAGCCGGGAACACTGAAGCTTTCTTT
>13|NA|NA|TRBJ2-5|TRBV10-3
CAISEYKQETQYF
TGTGCCATCAGTGAATACAAACAAGAGACCCAGTACTTC
>16|NA|NA|TRBJ1-5|TRBV16
CASSQSGTTGGQPQHF
TGTGCCAGCAGCCAATCCGGCACAACGGGGGGTCAGCCCCAGCATTTT
>11|NA|TRBD2|TRBJ2-1|TRBV29-1
CSVELANEQFF
TGCAGCGTAGAACTAGCGAATGAGCAGTTCTTC
>14|few|NA|TRBJ2-5|TRBV6-5
CASRGRTSWQTQYF
TGTGCCAGCAGGGGGAGAACCTCATGGCAGACCCAGTACTTC
>12|NA|NA|TRBJ2-1|TRBV30
CAWARGYNEQFF
TGTGCCTGGGCCCGGGGGTACAATGAGCAGTTCTTC
>14|NA|NA|TRBJ2-2|TRBV28
CASSPQENTGELFF
TGTGCCAGCAGTCCCCAGGAGAACACCGGGGAGCTGTTTTTT
>16|NA|NA|TRBJ1-1|TRBV2
CASSVPPPGSGTEAFF
TGTGCCAGCAGTGTTCCTCCCCCTGGGTCGGGCACTGAAGCTTTCTTT
>17|NA|NA|TRBJ2-1|TRBV4-3
CASSQDGDSSSYNEQFF
TGCGCCAGCAGCCAAGATGGGGACTCCTCCTCCTACAATGAGCAGTTCTTC
>14|NA|NA|TRBJ2-3|TRBV10-3
CAINGDGLTDTQYF
TGTGCCATCAACGGGGACGGCCTCACAGATACGCAGTATTTT
>12|NA|NA|TRBJ2-1|TRBV27
CASSPGVGEQFF
TGTGCCAGCAGTCCCGGTGTCGGTGAGCAGTTCTTC
>15|NA|NA|TRBJ2-1|TRBV6-4
CASSDRAGAYNEQFF
TGTGCCAGCAGTGACCGGGCAGGTGCCTACAATGAGCAGTTCTTC
>16|NA|NA|TRBJ2-1|TRBV7-8
CASSSRNREAPYEQFF
TGTGCCAGCAGCTCGAGGAACAGGGAGGCACCGTATGAGCAGTTCTTC
>14|NA|TRBD1|TRBJ1-5|TRBV27
CASGRRQGNQPQHF
TGTGCCAGCGGAAGGAGACAGGGTAATCAGCCCCAGCATTTT
>13|NA|NA|TRBJ2-1|TRBV7-9
CASSLVDYNEQFF
TGTGCCAGCAGCTTGGTGGATTACAATGAGCAGTTCTTC
>16|NA|NA|TRBJ1-3|TRBV28
CASSLRGRVKGNTIYF
TGTGCCAGCAGTCTAAGGGGCAGGGTTAAAGGAAACACCATATATTTT
>18|once|NA|TRBJ2-3|TRBV4-3
CASSQEPPGGAIPDTQYF
TGCGCCAGCAGCCAAGAACCTCCTGGGGGGGCCATCCCAGATACGCAGTATTTT
>12|NA|NA|TRBJ2-2|TRBV9
CASSALTGELFF
TGTGCCAGCAGCGCCCTCACCGGGGAGCTGTTTTTT
>17|NA|NA|TRBJ2-2|TRBV11-3
CASSPRFGRGQNGELFF
TGTGCCAGCAGCCCAAGATTCGGGAGGGGGCAGAACGGGGAGCTGTTTTTT
>12|NA|NA|TRBJ2-2|TRBV30
CAWTAGTGELFF
TGTGCCTGGACCGCGGGCACCGGGGAGCTGTTTTTT
>16|NA|NA|TRBJ1-2|TRBV15
CATSRDRGVPLHGYTF
TGTGCCACCAGCAGAGATCGGGGCGTCCCTCTTCATGGCTACACCTTC
>17|once|NA|TRBJ1-6|TRBV4-1
CASSQGIRLRDNSPLHF
TGCGCCAGCAGCCAAGGAATCAGGCTCCGGGATAATTCACCCCTCCACTTT
>16|NA|NA|TRBJ1-6|TRBV13
CASSLEGHQNNSPLHF
TGTGCCAGCAGCTTAGAGGGACATCAGAATAATTCACCCCTCCACTTT
>14|NA|NA|TRBJ1-5|TRBV30
CASGSENSNQPQHF
TGTGCCTCGGGTTCAGAAAACAGCAATCAGCCCCAGCATTTT
>15|NA|NA|TRBJ2-1|TRBV6-5
CASTQGVRSYNEQFF
TGTGCCAGCACCCAAGGGGTCCGCTCCTACAATGAGCAGTTCTTC
>16|once|NA|TRBJ2-7|TRBV5-5
CASSAAVAVLPYEQYF
TGTGCCAGCAGCGCGGCCGTAGCGGTACTCCCCTACGAGCAGTACTTC
>12|few|TRBD1|TRBJ2-7|TRBV6-6
CASSYTGDEQYF
TGTGCCAGCAGTTATACAGGGGACGAGCAGTACTTC
>14|NA|NA|TRBJ2-3|TRBV28
CASSLEGGLDTQYF
TGTGCCAGCAGTTTAGAGGGGGGCCTAGATACGCAGTATTTT
>11|once|NA|TRBJ2-1|TRBV20-1
CSASGLGEQFF
TGCAGTGCTAGTGGTTTGGGTGAGCAGTTCTTC
>16|NA|NA|TRBJ2-5|TRBV9
CASSVEGNHLQETQYF
TGTGCCAGCAGCGTAGAGGGCAACCATCTACAAGAGACCCAGTACTTC
>17|NA|NA|TRBJ2-1|TRBV27
CASSFLGTLSSYNEQFF
TGTGCCAGCAGTTTCCTGGGGACGCTTAGCTCCTACAATGAGCAGTTCTTC
>11|NA|NA|TRBJ2-2|TRBV6-6
CASSHPGELFF
TGTGCCAGCAGTCACCCCGGGGAGCTGTTTTTT
>11|NA|NA|TRBJ1-1|TRBV28
CVSKGGGGAFF
TGTGTTAGTAAGGGCGGAGGGGGAGCTTTCTTT
>17|NA|NA|TRBJ2-7|TRBV12-2
CALKWMKDHSLPYEQYF
TGTGCACTAAAATGGATGAAGGACCACAGCCTCCCCTACGAGCAGTACTTC
>16|NA|TRBD2|TRBJ2-1|TRBV4-3
CASSHPGTSAYNEQFF
TGCGCCAGCAGCCATCCCGGGACTAGCGCCTACAATGAGCAGTTCTTC
>11|NA|NA|TRBJ2-1|TRBV11-3
CASSLEGEQFF
TGTGCCAGCAGCTTAGAGGGTGAGCAGTTCTTC
>11|few|NA|TRBJ1-1|TRBV30
CAWSALGVGFF
TGTGCCTGGAGTGCCCTCGGTGTCGGTTTCTTT
>11|NA|NA|TRBJ1-1|TRBV5-6
CASSLGAEAFF
TGTGCCAGCAGCTTGGGTGCCGAAGCTTTCTTT
>15|NA|NA|TRBJ2-1|TRBV28
CASSLLGPSYNEQFF
TGTGCCAGCAGTTTACTGGGCCCCTCCTACAATGAGCAGTTCTTC
>16|NA|NA|TRBJ2-3|TRBV9
CASSVFGVGSTDTQYF
TGTGCCAGCAGCGTATTTGGGGTAGGGTCCACAGATACGCAGTATTTT
>14|NA|NA|TRBJ2-1|TRBV4-3
CASSQGSLGAEQFF
TGCGCCAGCAGCCAAGGTAGTCTGGGTGCTGAGCAGTTCTTC
>14|NA|NA|TRBJ1-2|TRBV27
CASSLSGASYGYTF
TGTGCCAGCAGTTTATCAGGGGCCAGCTATGGCTACACCTTC
>12|NA|NA|TRBJ2-1|TRBV30
CAWSVSWREQFF
TGTGCCTGGAGTGTATCCTGGCGGGAGCAGTTCTTC
>15|NA|NA|TRBJ2-5|TRBV6-1
CASSDDRTAQETQYF
TGTGCCAGCAGTGATGATCGAACAGCCCAAGAGACCCAGTACTTC
>19|NA|NA|TRBJ2-1|TRBV15
CATSRDLNSNYEGDNEQFF
TGTGCCACCAGCAGAGATCTTAACTCCAACTATGAGGGAGACAATGAGCAGTTCTTC
>15|few|NA|TRBJ1-3|TRBV30
CAWSEGAHSGNTIYF
TGTGCCTGGAGCGAAGGAGCGCACTCTGGAAACACCATATATTTT
>14|NA|TRBD2|TRBJ2-1|TRBV27
CASSLASGANEQFF
TGTGCCAGCAGTTTGGCTAGCGGGGCAAATGAGCAGTTCTTC